The rows below give T cell receptor beta chains drawn from one sample of a study of T cells in Graves' hyperthyroidism and ophthalmopathy. TCRdb re-called the multiplex PCR reads with MiXCR, one entry per CDR3 protein. The sample carries about 400,000 distinct CDR3 sequences, 11% to 15% recorded once. Sample: blood. These receptors all come from a man between 45 and 60 years old with Graves' ophthalmopathy. CDR3s include the opening cysteine and the closing phenylalanine or tryptophan. The order of the fields is D gene, clone size, J gene, V gene, CDR3 protein, CDR3 DNA. A D gene is named only where the DNA matches it firmly. Clone size, where shown, is once, few, many, or a class for clones that have expanded.

D: -; size: -; J: TRBJ2-7; V: TRBV19; CDR3: CASSQPQGHEQYF; DNA: TGTGCCAGTAGTCAACCACAGGGCCACGAGCAGTACTTC
D: TRBD2; size: many; J: TRBJ2-7; V: TRBV5-1; CDR3: CASRMGTSGLYEQYF; DNA: TGCGCCAGCAGAATGGGGACTAGCGGTCTGTACGAGCAGTACTTC
D: TRBD2; size: -; J: TRBJ2-1; V: TRBV11-3; CDR3: CASSLESSGGPGEFF; DNA: TGTGCCAGCAGCTTAGAATCTTCGGGAGGGCCGGGGGAGTTCTTC
D: TRBD2; size: many; J: TRBJ2-1; V: TRBV6-1; CDR3: CASREALADNHNEQFF; DNA: TGTGCCAGCAGAGAAGCTCTAGCGGACAACCACAATGAGCAGTTCTTC
D: -; size: few; J: TRBJ1-2; V: TRBV7-8; CDR3: CASAIGYGYTF; DNA: TGTGCCAGCGCGATCGGCTATGGCTACACCTTC
D: -; size: -; J: TRBJ2-5; V: TRBV5-1; CDR3: CASSSGQGGGYF; DNA: TGCGCCAGCAGCTCCGGTCAGGGTGGTGGGTACTTC
D: TRBD2; size: few; J: TRBJ2-5; V: TRBV24-1; CDR3: CATSDFRASGTETQYF; DNA: TGTGCCACCAGTGATTTTAGGGCTAGCGGGACAGAGACCCAGTACTTC
D: -; size: -; J: TRBJ1-2; V: TRBV5-1; CDR3: CASSLAGRAGYTF; DNA: TGCGCCAGCAGCTTGGCCGGGAGGGCTGGCTACACCTTC
D: -; size: many; J: TRBJ1-1; V: TRBV5-1; CDR3: CASRSDYTEAFF; DNA: TGCGCCAGCAGATCAGACTACACTGAAGCTTTCTTT
D: -; size: many; J: TRBJ2-5; V: TRBV27; CDR3: CASSLGSGPQETQYF; DNA: TGTGCCAGCAGTTTGGGTAGCGGACCTCAAGAGACCCAGTACTTC
D: -; size: -; J: TRBJ2-4; V: TRBV3-1; CDR3: CATLALGESIQYF; DNA: TGTGCCACATTAGCGCTCGGAGAAAGCATTCAGTACTTC
D: -; size: many; J: TRBJ2-1; V: TRBV13; CDR3: CASSPPVAYNEQFF; DNA: TGTGCCAGCAGTCCCCCCGTGGCCTACAATGAGCAGTTCTTC
D: -; size: many; J: TRBJ2-1; V: TRBV20-1; CDR3: CSARDPGPSYNEQFF; DNA: TGCAGTGCTAGAGACCCGGGCCCCTCCTACAATGAGCAGTTCTTC